The 18 T cell receptor beta chains listed next were all sequenced from one sample in a study of identifying expanded T cells in peripheral blood. Clones were sequenced by immunoSEQ multiplex PCR, and TCRdb holds only the in-frame ones, with some missing. The sample yields 85,000 to 100,000 clones, about 87% seen once. Material: blood. The receptors come from a person aged 18-70 years in good health.

The rearrangement links TRBV28 to TRBJ2-5, with 7 bases matching TRBD1. CDR1 is MDHEN, CDR2 SYDVKM, per germline. After removal of 4 bases from V and 5 bases from J, the junction contained 10 bases not matched to a gene. The CDR3 spans 15 residues. The CDR3 nucleotides read TGTGCCAGCAGTTGGACAGGCCGGCACAAGGAGACCCAGTACTTC. Translating gives CASSWTGRHKETQYF.

The rearrangement uses TRBV9 and TRBJ1-2; 10 bases fit TRBD1. V shed 0 bases, J shed 1 base, and the junction held 3 bases outside the gene matches. The CDR3 runs to 16 residues. CDR1 SGDLS and CDR2 YYNGEE come from the germline V gene. The CDR3 sequence: CASSVARTGGNYGYTF. The CDR3 coding sequence is TGTGCCAGCAGCGTAGCCCGGACAGGGGGTAACTATGGCTACACCTTC.

The chain has TRBV5-6 and TRBJ2-5, with D unclear. V was shortened by 3 bases and J by 1 base, with 10 bases between the two germline ends. Germline V gene lookup returns CDR1 SGHDT and CDR2 YYEEEE. The CDR3 has 14 residues. The CDR3 region is CASSSVSFQETQYF. In DNA form, the CDR3 reads TGTGCCAGCAGCTCCGTCTCCTTCCAAGAGACCCAGTACTTC.

V is TRBV11-1 and J is TRBJ2-7; no firm D call. The germline V and J ends were trimmed by 4 bases and 1 base, with 14 bases remaining between them. CDR3 length: 15 residues. Germline V gives CDR1 SGHAT, CDR2 FQDESV (reference sequence). In DNA form, the CDR3 reads TGTGCCAGCAGCTCCCTGGACGCCCTATCCTACGAGCAGTACTTC. Translated, it gives CASSSLDALSYEQYF.

This rearrangement joins TRBV19 to TRBJ2-1; the match to TRBD2 covers 7 bases. CDR1 LNHDA and CDR2 SQIVND come from the germline V gene (reference sequence). CDR3 size: 14 residues. Germline trimming cut 6 bases from V and 3 bases from J; bases unmatched to any gene: 5. CDR3 sequence: CASRRRENYNEQFF. The CDR3 DNA reads TGTGCCAGTAGACGGCGGGAGAACTACAATGAGCAGTTCTTC.

The chain uses TRBV9 and TRBJ2-7; TRBD2 matches at 13 bases. Unmatched junction bases numbered 11, after V lost 4 bases and J lost 7 bases. Germline V lookup: CDR1 SGDLS, CDR2 YYNGEE. The CDR3 has 16 residues. The CDR3 region has the DNA TGTGCCAGCAGCCCTCTCTGGACTAGCGGGAGTTCTGAGCAGTACTTC. It translates to CASSPLWTSGSSEQYF.

This clone was seen more than once but under ten times. The chain recombines TRBV7-9 with TRBJ1-1; D is undetermined. The germline gives CDR1 SEHNR, CDR2 FQNEAQ (reference sequence). V gave up 1 base and J gave up 1 base, with 13 bases separating them. The CDR3 spans 16 residues. CDR3 sequence reads: CASSLELGSANTEAFF. Written as DNA, the CDR3 is TGTGCCAGCAGCTTAGAATTGGGGTCGGCGAACACTGAAGCTTTCTTT.

This clone was observed a few times. The chain uses TRBV29-1 and TRBJ2-1, with D perhaps matching TRBD2 (5 bases). CDR1 is SQVTM, CDR2 ANQGSEA, per germline. V lost 4 bases, J lost 6 bases, and 16 bases lay in between. The CDR3 consists of 14 residues. The CDR3 sequence is CSVGSLVGVNEQFF. The CDR3 DNA reads as TGCAGCGTTGGATCGCTAGTCGGGGTCAATGAGCAGTTCTTC.

The J gene is TRBJ2-7, the V gene TRBV10-2, with TRBD2 matching over 10 bases. The V and J ends lost 3 bases and 8 bases, in that order; junction bases with no gene match: 13. The V gene's germline CDR1 is WSHSY and CDR2 SAAADI. The CDR3 is made up of 16 amino acids. The CDR3 protein is CASSDSGAGGVVKQYF. The CDR3 DNA sequence: TGCGCCAGCAGTGATAGTGGAGCGGGGGGGGTTGTAAAGCAGTACTTC.

The genes are TRBV30 and TRBJ2-5, with 8 bases that match TRBD2. The CDR3 runs to 11 residues. V lost 4 bases to trimming and J lost 5 bases; unmatched junction nucleotides: 0. Germline CDR1 is GTSNPN and CDR2 is SVGIG (reference sequence). The chain's CDR3 is CAWTGGETQYF. The CDR3 nucleotides are TGTGCCTGGACGGGAGGGGAGACCCAGTACTTC.

This chain joins TRBV6-1 and TRBJ2-5, with 7 positions matching TRBD2. The germline V gene encodes CDR1 MNHNS and CDR2 SASEGT. V gave up 1 base and J gave up 4 bases; unmatched junction bases: 12. This CDR3 is built from 17 residues. CDR3 loop: CASSEEVGGTGGETQYF. CDR3 coding DNA: TGTGCCAGCAGTGAAGAGGTCGGGGGGACGGGAGGAGAGACCCAGTACTTC.

This chain links TRBV27 with TRBJ1-2; TRBD1 matches at 7 bases. Germline V lookup: CDR1 MNHEY, CDR2 SMNVEV (reference sequence). The J segment lost 7 bases and the V segment lost 7 bases, leaving 6 bases of the junction unmatched. The CDR3 loop spans 12 amino acids. This chain's CDR3 is CASTTTGSGYTF. CDR3 bases: TGTGCCAGCACCACGACAGGGAGTGGCTACACCTTC.

This clone was seen a handful of times. V and J are TRBV4-2 and TRBJ2-6; weak D call: TRBD1 (5 bases). CDR3 length equals 15 residues. The V gene lost 1 base and the J gene lost 2 bases, with 6 bases spanning the gap. Germline loops: CDR1 LGHNA, CDR2 YNFKEQ. As DNA, the CDR3 is TGTGCCAGCAGCCAAGCCAGGGCTGGGGCCAACGTCCTGACTTTC. The encoded protein is CASSQARAGANVLTF.

The DNA of the CDR3 is TGTGCCGGGATCCGGGAAAAAGAGACCCAGTACTTC. This translates into CAGIREKETQYF. V is TRBV30 and J is TRBJ2-5; maybe TRBD2 (5 bases). Per germline, CDR1 GTSNPN and CDR2 SVGIG (reference sequence). The V end lost 8 bases, the J end lost 3 bases, and 13 bases lay between the germline ends. This CDR3 has 12 residues.

The CDR3 DNA follows: TGCGCCAGCAGCCAACAGGGAGAGTATAGCAATCAGCCCCAGCATTTT. Protein sequence: CASSQQGEYSNQPQHF. The rearrangement joins TRBV5-1 to TRBJ1-5; perhaps TRBD1 as D (6 bases). V lost 4 bases, J lost 0 bases, and 14 bases lay in between. The CDR3 covers 16 residues. The germline gives CDR1 SGHRS, CDR2 YFSETQ.

In DNA, the CDR3 is TGTGCCAGCAGTCGGACAGCTAACAATCAGCCCCAGCATTTT. As protein: CASSRTANNQPQHF. The V gene is TRBV28, the J gene TRBJ1-5; TRBD1 might be the D (6 bases). This CDR3 contains 14 residues. V lost 5 bases and J lost 3, with 11 bases in between. CDR1 MDHEN and CDR2 SYDVKM come from the germline V gene.

This clone was counted only a few times. The J gene is TRBJ2-1, the V gene TRBV6-4; D perhaps matches TRBD1 (6 bases). CDR1 MRHNA and CDR2 SNTAGT come from the germline V gene. This CDR3 has 13 amino acids. V lost 5 bases to trimming and J lost 4 bases, with 9 bases between them. CDR3 protein: CASSQGSYNEQFF. CDR3 DNA: TGTGCCAGCAGTCAGGGGTCATACAATGAGCAGTTCTTC.

The J gene is TRBJ1-2, the V gene TRBV5-4; 9 bases are shared with TRBD1. This CDR3 is 13 amino acids long. Looked up from germline, CDR1 is SGHNT and CDR2 is YYREEE (reference sequence). V shed 5 bases and J 7 bases; nucleotides not matched to a gene: 6. The CDR3 DNA reads as TGTGCCAGCAGAGCCGGGACAGGGCTTGGCTACACCTTC. This sequence encodes CASRAGTGLGYTF.